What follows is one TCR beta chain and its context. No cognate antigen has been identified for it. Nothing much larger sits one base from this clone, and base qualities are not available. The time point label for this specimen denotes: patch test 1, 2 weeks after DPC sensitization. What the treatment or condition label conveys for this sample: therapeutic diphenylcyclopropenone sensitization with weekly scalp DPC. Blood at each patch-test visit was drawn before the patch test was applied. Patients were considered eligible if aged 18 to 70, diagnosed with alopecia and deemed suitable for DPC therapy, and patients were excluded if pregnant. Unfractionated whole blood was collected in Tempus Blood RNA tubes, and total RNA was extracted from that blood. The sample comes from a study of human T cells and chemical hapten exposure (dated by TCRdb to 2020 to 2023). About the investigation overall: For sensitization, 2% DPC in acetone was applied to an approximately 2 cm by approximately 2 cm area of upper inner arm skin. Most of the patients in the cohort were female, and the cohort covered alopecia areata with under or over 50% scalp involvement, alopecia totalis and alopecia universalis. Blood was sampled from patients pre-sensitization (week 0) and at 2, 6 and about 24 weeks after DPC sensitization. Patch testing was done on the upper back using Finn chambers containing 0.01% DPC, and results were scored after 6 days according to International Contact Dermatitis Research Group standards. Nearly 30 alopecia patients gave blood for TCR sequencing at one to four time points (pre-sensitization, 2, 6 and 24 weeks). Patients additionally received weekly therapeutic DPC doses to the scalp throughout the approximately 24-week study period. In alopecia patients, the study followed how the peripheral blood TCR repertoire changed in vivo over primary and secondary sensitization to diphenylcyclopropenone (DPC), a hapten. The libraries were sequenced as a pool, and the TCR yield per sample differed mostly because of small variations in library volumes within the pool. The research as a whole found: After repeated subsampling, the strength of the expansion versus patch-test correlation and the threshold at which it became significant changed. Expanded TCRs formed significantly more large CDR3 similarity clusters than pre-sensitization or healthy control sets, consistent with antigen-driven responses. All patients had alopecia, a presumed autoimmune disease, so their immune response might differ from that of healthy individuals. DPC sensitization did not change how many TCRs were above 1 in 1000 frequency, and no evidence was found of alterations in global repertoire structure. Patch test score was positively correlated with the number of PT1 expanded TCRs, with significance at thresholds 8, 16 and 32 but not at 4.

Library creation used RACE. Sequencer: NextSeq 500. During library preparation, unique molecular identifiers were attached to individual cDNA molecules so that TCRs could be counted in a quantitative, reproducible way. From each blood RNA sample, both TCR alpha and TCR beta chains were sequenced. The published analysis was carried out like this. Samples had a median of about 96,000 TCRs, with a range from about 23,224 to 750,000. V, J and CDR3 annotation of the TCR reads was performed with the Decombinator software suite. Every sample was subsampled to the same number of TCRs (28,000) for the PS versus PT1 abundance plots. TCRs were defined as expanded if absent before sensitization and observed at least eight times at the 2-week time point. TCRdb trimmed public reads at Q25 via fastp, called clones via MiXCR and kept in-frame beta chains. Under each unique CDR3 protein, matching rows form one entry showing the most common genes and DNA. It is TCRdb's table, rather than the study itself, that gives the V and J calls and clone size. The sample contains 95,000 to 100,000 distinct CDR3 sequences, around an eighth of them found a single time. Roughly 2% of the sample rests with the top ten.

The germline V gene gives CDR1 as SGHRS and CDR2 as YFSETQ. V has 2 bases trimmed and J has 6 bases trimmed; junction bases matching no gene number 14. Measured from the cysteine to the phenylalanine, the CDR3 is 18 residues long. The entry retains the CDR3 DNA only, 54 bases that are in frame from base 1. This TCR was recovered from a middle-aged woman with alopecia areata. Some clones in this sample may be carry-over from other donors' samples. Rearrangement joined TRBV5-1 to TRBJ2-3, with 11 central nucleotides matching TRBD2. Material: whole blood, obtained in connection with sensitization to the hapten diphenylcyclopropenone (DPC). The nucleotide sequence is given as TGCGCCAGCAGCTTTACCCCGCCGGGACTAGCGGAAGGGGATACGCAGTATTTT. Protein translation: CASSFTPPGLAEGDTQYF.